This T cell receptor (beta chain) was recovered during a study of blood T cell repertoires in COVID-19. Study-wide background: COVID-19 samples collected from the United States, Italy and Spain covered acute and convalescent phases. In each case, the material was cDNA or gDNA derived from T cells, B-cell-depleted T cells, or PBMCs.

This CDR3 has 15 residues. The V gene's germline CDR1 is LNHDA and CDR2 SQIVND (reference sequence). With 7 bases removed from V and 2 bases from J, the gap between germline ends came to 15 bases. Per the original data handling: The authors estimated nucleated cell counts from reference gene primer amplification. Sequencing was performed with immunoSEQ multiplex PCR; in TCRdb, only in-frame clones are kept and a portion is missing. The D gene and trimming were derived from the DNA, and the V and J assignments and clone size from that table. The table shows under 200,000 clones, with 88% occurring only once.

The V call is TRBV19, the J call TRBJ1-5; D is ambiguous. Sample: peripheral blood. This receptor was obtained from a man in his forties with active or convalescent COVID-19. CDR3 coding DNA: TGTGCCAGTACCAACAGAGGGTATGGCAATCAGCCCCAGCATTTT. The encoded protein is CASTNRGYGNQPQHF.